This T cell receptor (beta chain) emerged from a study of cytomegalovirus exposure and HLA in healthy donors. Findings of the study overall: HLA alleles were associated with 17,000 or so TCR beta sequences in a later analysis at 0.05 false discovery rate.

PCR employed 60 Vbeta and 13 Jbeta primers. Some clones are missing from TCRdb's copy, which holds only in-frame ones; the method was immunoSEQ multiplex PCR. The sample records 110,000 to 150,000 clones, approximately 9% being singletons. Of note for this clone: What it binds is not known.

Sequenced input: PBMCs. The TCR was taken from a male donor in good health and CMV-seronegative.

The CDR3 bases are TGCGCCAGCAGCTTGGGTACGGTGTCCTATGGCTACACCTTC. As protein: CASSLGTVSYGYTF. This chain joins TRBV5-1 and TRBJ1-2, with unresolved D. CDR1 and CDR2 from the germline V gene are SGHRS and YFSETQ. There are 14 residues in the CDR3. V was pared by 0 bases and J by 4 bases, with 10 bases between.